The 31 T cell receptor beta chains below were found in one sample sequenced in a study of control samples from healthy donors and cancer patients. TCRdb's table, derived via immunoSEQ multiplex PCR, lists solely in-frame clones and lacks some. The sample gives about 150,000 clones, 85% to 95% of which show up once; approximately 5.5% is in the top ten. Sequenced input: blood. These receptors all stem from a man between 35 and 55 years old in good health.

The chain recombines TRBV29-1 with TRBJ1-5, with 7 bases matching TRBD1. The CDR3 extends over 12 amino acids. V lost 5 bases to trimming and J lost 7 bases; unmatched junction nucleotides: 5. CDR1 SQVTM and CDR2 ANQGSEA come from the germline V gene. The CDR3 DNA reads as TGCAGCGTTCAGGGGGAAGGACAGCCCCAGCATTTT. It specifies CSVQGEGQPQHF.

The chain couples TRBV5-6 to TRBJ1-1; TRBD1 agrees at 8 bases. Germline-derived CDR1 and CDR2 are SGHDT and YYEEEE. Trimming cost V 4 bases and J 3 bases; bases outside gene matches: 5. This CDR3 contains 14 residues. The CDR3 here is CASSLTGADTEAFF. In nucleotides, the CDR3 is TGTGCCAGCAGCCTGACAGGGGCAGACACTGAAGCTTTCTTT.

This chain links TRBV27 with TRBJ1-4; D is uncertain. The CDR3 spans 15 residues. Trimming shortened V by 5 bases and J by 5 bases, and 15 bases separated the two germline ends. Germline-derived CDR1 and CDR2 are MNHEY and SMNVEV (reference sequence). CDR3 in DNA: TGTGCCAGCAGTACAACCGGGCCAGTGAATGAAAAACTGTTTTTT. This encodes CASSTTGPVNEKLFF.

The chain has TRBV5-1 and TRBJ1-2; 7 positions match TRBD1. The CDR3 sequence is 17 residues long. V was clipped by 4 bases and J by 8 bases; unmatched bases: 20. In germline, CDR1 is SGHRS, CDR2 YFSETQ. CDR3 bases: TGCGCCAGCAGCCCGTATAGCCTACAAGGGGGCGCGATGGGCTACACCTTC. Amino acid sequence: CASSPYSLQGGAMGYTF.

This CDR3 reads CASSGSGGNIQYF. CDR3 DNA sequence: TGCGCCAGCAGCGGTAGCGGGGGAAACATTCAGTACTTC. The chain is built from TRBV5-1 and TRBJ2-4; 9 bases are a match to TRBD2. Germline V CDR1 and CDR2: SGHRS, YFSETQ. This CDR3 has 13 residues. With V trimmed by 4 bases and J by 6 bases, 2 bases remained unmatched.

The chain recombines TRBV11-1 with TRBJ1-2; D is ambiguous. V dropped 5 bases and J dropped 8 bases, with 15 bases sitting between them. Germline V gene sequence: CDR1 SGHAT, CDR2 FQDESV (reference sequence). This CDR3 has 13 residues. The CDR3 bases are TGTGCCAGCAGCCCCAAGGGCGGTGGCGGCTACACCTTC. It specifies CASSPKGGGGYTF.

The chain has TRBV6-5 and TRBJ1-1; a weak D match, TRBD1 (5 bases). The V end lost 6 bases, the J end lost 3 bases, and 14 bases lay between the germline ends. The CDR3 covers 14 residues. Germline V gene sequence: CDR1 MNHEY, CDR2 SVGAGI. The CDR3 DNA reads as TGTGCCAGCAGGGTCAGGACACTACACACTGAAGCTTTCTTT. It codes for CASRVRTLHTEAFF.

The V gene is TRBV7-2, the J gene TRBJ2-2; no clear D. The CDR3 loop spans 11 amino acids. With 0 bases removed from V and 9 bases from J, the gap between germline ends came to 2 bases. Looked up from germline, CDR1 is SGHTA and CDR2 is FQGNSA. The CDR3 DNA sequence: TGTGCCAGCAGCTTAGCGCGGGAGCTGTTTTTT. This translates into CASSLARELFF. Looking up the rest from reference TRBV7-2 and TRBJ2-2 gives the full variable domain: GAGVSQSPSNKVTEKGKDVELRCDPISGHTALYWYRQSLGQGLEFLIYFQGNSAPDKSGLPSDRFSAERTGGSVSTLTIQRTQQEDSAVYLCASSLARELFFGEGSRLTVL.

This rearrangement joins TRBV2 to TRBJ1-4; D is uncertain. V was shortened by 3 bases and J by 8 bases, with 7 bases between the two germline ends. Per germline, CDR1 SNHLY and CDR2 FYNNEI. The CDR3 covers 12 residues. CDR3 in DNA: TGTGCCAGCAGTGATCCCCTAGAAAAACTGTTTTTT. Translating it yields CASSDPLEKLFF.

The chain has TRBV25-1 and TRBJ1-1, with TRBD1 as a possible D gene (5 bases). Trimming took 6 bases from V and 4 from J, leaving 6 bases between them. The CDR3 totals 11 residues. Germline loops: CDR1 MGHDK, CDR2 SYGVNS. The CDR3 coding sequence is TGTGCCAGCAGGGGGCCCACTGAAGCTTTCTTT. Amino acids: CASRGPTEAFF.

V is TRBV12-3 or TRBV12-4 and J is TRBJ2-2; D is unclear. The CDR3 totals 12 residues. V lost 8 bases, J lost 3 bases, and 7 bases lay in between. The DNA for the CDR3 is TGTGCCAGCGGGATTTACACCGGGGAGCTGTTTTTT. As protein: CASGIYTGELFF.

This rearrangement joins TRBV28 to TRBJ2-3; a possible D gene is TRBD2 (7 bases). The CDR3 is 14 amino acids. The V and J ends lost 9 bases and 6 bases respectively, with 19 bases between them. From germline, CDR1 is MDHEN and CDR2 SYDVKM. This CDR3 is CASRLMGGLDTQYF. CDR3 nucleotide sequence: TGTGCCAGTAGATTAATGGGGGGGCTGGATACGCAGTATTTT. The full variable domain, completed using reference TRBV28 and TRBJ2-3, is DVKVTQSSRYLVKRTGEKVFLECVQDMDHENMFWYRQDPGLGLRLIYFSYDVKMKEKGDIPEGYSVSREKKERFSLILESASTNQTSMYLCASRLMGGLDTQYFGPGTRLTVL.

This chain connects TRBV11-2 to TRBJ1-1; 7 bases line up with TRBD1. The CDR3 runs to 15 residues. Germline V gives CDR1 SGHAT, CDR2 FQNNGV. The ends lost 4 bases at V and 4 bases at J; junction bases unmatched: 9. In DNA, the CDR3 is TGTGCCAGCAGCTCCTCCGCAGGGGGAATCACTGAAGCTTTCTTT. The encoded protein is CASSSSAGGITEAFF. The full variable domain, completed using reference TRBV11-2 and TRBJ1-1, is EAGVAQSPRYKIIEKRQSVAFWCNPISGHATLYWYQQILGQGPKLLIQFQNNGVVDDSQLPKDRFSAERLKGVDSTLKIQPAKLEDSAVYLCASSSSAGGITEAFFGQGTRLTVV.

V usage is TRBV5-1 and J usage is TRBJ1-1; D call uncertain. The CDR3 has 14 residues. The V end was cut by 3 bases, the J end by 7 bases, with 16 bases between. Germline CDR1 reads SGHRS; CDR2 reads YFSETQ. The CDR3 reads CASSYQITGDEAFF. The CDR3 DNA is TGCGCCAGCAGCTATCAAATTACTGGCGATGAAGCTTTCTTT.

This clone was observed a single time. V is TRBV5-1 and J is TRBJ2-1; weak D call: TRBD1 (5 bases). CDR1 and CDR2 (germline): SGHRS, YFSETQ. The CDR3 sequence is 14 residues long. With 5 bases removed from V and 0 bases from J, the gap between germline ends came to 9 bases. The chain's CDR3 is CASSGASSYNEQFF. The DNA for the CDR3 is TGCGCCAGCAGTGGGGCGAGCTCCTACAATGAGCAGTTCTTC.

The chain has TRBV4-3 and TRBJ1-1; D gene uncertain. The CDR3 spans 14 residues. V was trimmed by 4 bases and J by 1 base, leaving 10 bases between them. Germline V gene data show CDR1 as LGHNA and CDR2 as YSLEER. For the CDR3, the DNA is TGCGCCAGCAGCCTACTAGACCAGAACACTGAAGCTTTCTTT. It translates to CASSLLDQNTEAFF.

The chain joins TRBV12-3 or TRBV12-4 to TRBJ1-1; D is unclear. Trimming left V 9 bases short and J 1 base short, with 9 bases between. This CDR3 has 12 residues. The CDR3 loop reads CASKQQNTEAFF. CDR3 DNA: TGTGCCAGTAAACAGCAGAACACTGAAGCTTTCTTT.

The chain carries TRBV9 and TRBJ1-2, with no clear D. Germline CDR1 reads SGDLS; CDR2 reads YYNGEE. The CDR3 length is 14 residues. V lost 5 bases, J lost 1 base, and 12 bases lay in between. The CDR3 here is CASRWGVDNYGYTF. CDR3 bases: TGTGCCAGCAGGTGGGGTGTGGATAACTATGGCTACACCTTC.

This chain joins TRBV12-3 or TRBV12-4 and TRBJ2-4, with D perhaps TRBD2 (5 bases). V lost 4 bases to trimming and J lost 13 bases, with 11 bases between them. This CDR3 is built from 11 residues. The CDR3 region is CASSSWGAQYF. The CDR3 nucleotides read TGTGCCAGCAGTTCTTGGGGAGCACAGTACTTC.

The chain joins TRBV3-1 (or the pseudogene TRBV3-2) to TRBJ2-5; TRBD1 agrees at 7 bases. V trimming: 1 base; J trimming: 1 base; junction bases outside the gene matches: 6. The length of the CDR3 is 16 residues. Germline CDR1 reads LGHDT; CDR2 reads YNNKEL (reference sequence). The CDR3 loop reads CASSQARGYGQETQYF. CDR3 bases: TGTGCCAGCAGCCAAGCCAGGGGGTACGGCCAAGAGACCCAGTACTTC.

The rearrangement uses TRBV10-3 and TRBJ2-7, with TRBD1 identical over 8 bases. The germline gives CDR1 ENHRY, CDR2 SYGVKD. The CDR3 extends over 15 amino acids. Germline trimming cut 4 bases from V and 2 bases from J; bases unmatched to any gene: 7. The CDR3 reads CAISALTGETYEQYF. The CDR3, as DNA: TGTGCCATCAGTGCCCTGACAGGGGAGACCTACGAGCAGTACTTC.

The V and J genes are TRBV5-1 and TRBJ2-3; no firm D call. The V gene lost 4 bases and the J gene lost 6 bases, with 6 bases spanning the gap. The CDR3 runs to 11 residues. CDR1 and CDR2 (germline): SGHRS, YFSETQ. This chain's CDR3 is CASSLSDTQYF. In DNA form, the CDR3 reads TGCGCCAGCAGCCTATCGGATACGCAGTATTTT.

The CDR3, as DNA: TGTGCCAGCAGCTTAGGGGGGGCAGGGGTGAGGGAGCAGTACTTC. Protein product: CASSLGGAGVREQYF. The V and J genes are TRBV7-2 and TRBJ2-7, with D perhaps being TRBD1 or TRBD2 (6 bases each). The CDR3 consists of 15 residues. Looked up from germline, CDR1 is SGHTA and CDR2 is FQGNSA. V gave up 1 base and J gave up 7 bases, with 17 bases separating them.

The V and J genes are TRBV2 and TRBJ2-7, with 9 bases matching TRBD1. Trimming at V came to 5 bases and at J to 2 bases, leaving 7 bases not matched to a gene. CDR3 length: 15 amino acids. The germline V gene encodes CDR1 SNHLY and CDR2 FYNNEI. The CDR3 spells CASSSPRDRAYEQYF. Here the CDR3 DNA reads TGTGCCAGCAGTTCCCCCCGGGACAGGGCCTACGAGCAGTACTTC.

CDR3 coding DNA: TGTGCCAGCAGTTTATCAGGGGGGGGCAACACTGAAGCTTTCTTT. Translation gives CASSLSGGGNTEAFF. The V gene is TRBV28, the J gene TRBJ1-1; TRBD1 matches 7 bases. Germline assignment: CDR1 MDHEN and CDR2 SYDVKM. The V and J ends lost 1 base and 2 bases, in that order; junction bases with no gene match: 4. The CDR3 spans 15 residues.

This clone was detected only once. V usage is TRBV20-1 and J usage is TRBJ1-6; D perhaps matches TRBD1 (5 bases). Trimming removed 5 bases from V and 13 bases from J, with 12 bases in between. Germline values: CDR1 DFQATT, CDR2 SNEGSKA (reference sequence). This CDR3 has 11 amino acids. Here the CDR3 reads CSARLGGPLHF. CDR3 bases: TGCAGTGCTCGCCTGGGGGGGCCCCTCCACTTT.

V gene TRBV3-1 (or the pseudogene TRBV3-2) combines with J gene TRBJ1-2; no clear D gene. Germline V gene lookup returns CDR1 LGHDT and CDR2 YNNKEL (reference sequence). CDR3 size: 15 residues. Between the trimmed V and J ends, which lost 1 base and 2 bases, there was a span of 11 bases. The CDR3 protein is CASSQAAQPNYGYTF. Here the CDR3 DNA reads TGTGCCAGCAGCCAAGCTGCCCAGCCCAACTATGGCTACACCTTC.

The chain carries TRBV10-2 and TRBJ1-2; D is unresolved. CDR3 size: 14 residues. CDR1 and CDR2 (germline): WSHSY, SAAADI. Trimming removed 3 bases at V and 4 bases at J, with 12 bases between. CDR3 protein: CASSESGLIYGYTF. The CDR3 DNA reads as TGCGCCAGCAGTGAATCCGGACTGATCTATGGCTACACCTTC.

This clone appeared a single time. This chain joins TRBV5-4 and TRBJ1-6; 8 nucleotides agree with TRBD1. The V gene's germline CDR1 is SGHNT and CDR2 YYREEE (reference sequence). CDR3 size: 16 residues. With V trimmed by 3 bases and J by 7 bases, 9 bases remained unmatched. As DNA, the CDR3 is TGTGCCAGCAGCTCCGGGTTTGGACAGGGAAATTCACCCCTCCACTTT. Protein: CASSSGFGQGNSPLHF. Together with reference TRBV5-4 and TRBJ1-6, the CDR3 gives the full variable domain: ETGVTQSPTHLIKTRGQQVTLRCSSQSGHNTVSWYQQALGQGPQFIFQYYREEENGRGNFPPRFSGLQFPNYSSELNVNALELDDSALYLCASSSGFGQGNSPLHFGNGTRLTVT.

This clone was observed once. This chain joins TRBV10-3 and TRBJ1-1, with 12 nucleotides matching TRBD1. Trimming took 5 bases from V and 3 from J; bases not matched to a gene: 4. Germline-derived CDR1 and CDR2 are ENHRY and SYGVKD. The CDR3 totals 15 residues. The CDR3 here is CAISMGQGAYTEAFF. CDR3 in DNA: TGTGCCATCAGTATGGGACAGGGGGCCTACACTGAAGCTTTCTTT.

The rearrangement links TRBV4-1 to TRBJ1-5; possible D gene TRBD1, 5 bases. V lost 0 bases to trimming and J lost 6 bases, with 12 bases between them. The CDR3 is made up of 15 amino acids. CDR1 is MGHRA, CDR2 YSYEKL, per germline. In nucleotides, the CDR3 is TGCGCCAGCAGCCAAGAGGGGACGAGAGGTCAGCCCCAGCATTTT. Translating gives CASSQEGTRGQPQHF.